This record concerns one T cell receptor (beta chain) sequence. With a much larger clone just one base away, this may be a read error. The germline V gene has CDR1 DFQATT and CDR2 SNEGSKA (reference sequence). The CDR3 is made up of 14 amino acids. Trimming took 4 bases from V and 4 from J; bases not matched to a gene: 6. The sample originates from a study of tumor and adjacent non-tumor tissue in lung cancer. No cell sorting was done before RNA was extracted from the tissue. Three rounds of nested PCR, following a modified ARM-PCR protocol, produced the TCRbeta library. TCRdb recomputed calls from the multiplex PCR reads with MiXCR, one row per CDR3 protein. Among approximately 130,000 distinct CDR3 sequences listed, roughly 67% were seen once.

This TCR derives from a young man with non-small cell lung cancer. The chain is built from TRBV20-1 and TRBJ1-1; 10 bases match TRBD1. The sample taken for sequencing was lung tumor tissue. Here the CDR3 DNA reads TGCAGTGCTATGACGGGACAGGGGATCACTGAAGCTTTCTTT. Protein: CSAMTGQGITEAFF.